This T cell receptor (beta chain) was observed in a study of PD-1 blockade in classical Hodgkin lymphoma. Study conclusions and caveats: Before treatment, complete responders showed about the same diversity as newly diagnosed patients. Possibly reflecting disease activity or prior therapy, repertoire differences have causes that remain undefined. TCR diversity in CD4+, not CD8+, cells rose significantly by C4D1.

As to this clone: Its antigen is not identified.

There are 17 residues in the CDR3. V trimming: 3 bases; J trimming: 0 bases; junction bases outside the gene matches: 5. The germline V gene has CDR1 SNHLY and CDR2 FYNNEI. The patients all showed relapse after autologous stem cell transplantation, while their brentuximab vedotin exposure varied. Best overall response was complete response, partial response or progressive disease in these relapsed/refractory classical Hodgkin lymphoma patients. This table comes from immunoSEQ multiplex PCR, and its TCRdb copy is limited to in-frame clones, with some not included. Of more than 50,000 clones listed, 90% were seen once; the top ten hold over 9.5%.

Sequencing used peripheral blood mononuclear cells (PBMCs), obtained at baseline. V and J are TRBV2 and TRBJ2-1, with 10 bases fitting TRBD2. The TCR was taken from a human donor with classical Hodgkin lymphoma. CDR3 region: CASSDLAGAYSYNEQFF. CDR3 sequence (DNA): TGTGCCAGCAGTGACCTAGCGGGGGCCTACTCCTACAATGAGCAGTTCTTC.